A single sample is the source of the 9 T cell receptor beta chains below, sequenced in a study of spatial heterogeneity in lung cancer. Time point in this sample: sample taken at primary tumor resection. MiXCR, run by TCRdb on the 5' RACE reads, gives a single entry per CDR3 protein. The sample lists fewer than 9,000 distinct CDR3 sequences, 18% occurring once. Study results and limitations: Mutation counts in tumors were tracked by counts of expanded intratumoral alpha and beta TCRs.

What these receptors recognize is not known. The material sequenced was lung tumor tissue, taken at surgery. Source of these receptors: a female donor with early-stage non-small cell lung cancer.

This chain links TRBV12-3 or TRBV12-4 with TRBJ1-6; TRBD1 matches at 8 bases. There are 15 residues in the CDR3. With 0 bases clipped from V and 10 bases from J, the junction kept 5 bases outside the gene matches. The CDR3 sequence is CASSLAFRQGSPLHF. For the CDR3, the DNA is TGTGCCAGCAGTTTAGCTTTCCGACAGGGGTCACCCCTCCACTTT.

This clonotype is medium-sized within its sample. The V call is TRBV18, the J call TRBJ1-1; 7 nucleotides line up with TRBD1. CDR1 and CDR2 from the germline V gene are KGHSH and LQKENI. V lost 4 bases and J lost 0; bases outside the gene matches: 8. The CDR3 runs 16 residues. The CDR3 region is CASSRRGPQMNTEAFF. CDR3 nucleotides: TGTGCCAGCTCACGTAGGGGGCCCCAGATGAACACTGAAGCTTTCTTT.

The chain carries TRBV11-1 and TRBJ2-7; no reliable D call. V was clipped by 5 bases and J by 1 base, with 12 bases between them. This CDR3 region has 14 residues. Germline CDR1 and CDR2: SGHAT and FQDESV (reference sequence). The CDR3 sequence is CASSPGRWSYEQYF. The CDR3 region has the DNA TGTGCCAGCAGCCCCGGACGATGGTCCTACGAGCAGTACTTC.

This clonotype has a handful of counts. The chain joins TRBV28 to TRBJ1-4; D remains unclear. Deletions cut 2 bases from V and 7 bases from J, with 14 bases between. The CDR3 has 15 amino acids. CDR1 MDHEN and CDR2 SYDVKM come from the germline V gene. CDR3 sequence (DNA): TGTGCCAGCAGTTTAGGGGTGGGTTCGTCTGAAAAACTGTTTTTT. Its translation is CASSLGVGSSEKLFF. Full variable domain (outside the CDR3, taken from reference TRBV28 and TRBJ1-4): DVKVTQSSRYLVKRTGEKVFLECVQDMDHENMFWYRQDPGLGLRLIYFSYDVKMKEKGDIPEGYSVSREKKERFSLILESASTNQTSMYLCASSLGVGSSEKLFFGSGTQLSVL.

By share, this clonotype ranks as medium-sized. The chain uses TRBV5-1 and TRBJ2-3, with a weak D call TRBD2 (6 bases). The CDR3 runs to 14 residues. Trimming removed 3 bases from V and 5 bases from J, with 13 bases in between. Per the germline V gene, CDR1 is SGHRS and CDR2 is YFSETQ. CDR3 in amino acids: CASSSVEGLDTQYF. Written as DNA, the CDR3 is TGCGCCAGCAGCTCGGTGGAGGGCTTAGATACGCAGTATTTT.

The chain has TRBV10-3 and TRBJ2-2, with D tentatively TRBD2 (6 bases). Germline-derived CDR1 and CDR2 are ENHRY and SYGVKD. The length of the CDR3 is 15 residues. V was clipped by 3 bases and J by 2 bases, with 10 bases between them. CDR3 in amino acids: CAISEPLANTGELFF. Here the CDR3 DNA reads TGTGCCATCAGTGAACCACTAGCAAACACCGGGGAGCTGTTTTTT.

V gene TRBV5-1 combines with J gene TRBJ2-2; D is unclear. V was pared by 7 bases and J by 7 bases, with 8 bases between. The CDR3 extends over 11 amino acids. Germline assignment: CDR1 SGHRS and CDR2 YFSETQ. This CDR3 reads CASGGGGELFF. In DNA form, the CDR3 reads TGCGCCAGCGGTGGTGGCGGGGAGCTGTTTTTT.

This clonotype has just a few counts. V gene TRBV19 combines with J gene TRBJ2-7; D is unresolved. This CDR3 spans 14 amino acids. Between the trimmed V and J ends, which lost 5 bases and 2 bases, there was a span of 13 bases. Germline CDR1 reads LNHDA; CDR2 reads SQIVND (reference sequence). The CDR3: CASSASVVTYEQYF. In nucleotides, the CDR3 is TGTGCCAGTAGTGCCAGCGTAGTTACCTACGAGCAGTACTTC.

This clonotype was seen a handful of times. V is TRBV12-3 or TRBV12-4 and J is TRBJ2-2; 8 nucleotides agree with TRBD1. This CDR3 comprises 14 residues. Trimming took 7 bases from V and 6 from J; bases not matched to a gene: 7. The CDR3 loop is CASNGQGMAGELFF. DNA of the CDR3: TGTGCCAGCAACGGACAGGGTATGGCCGGGGAGCTGTTTTTT.